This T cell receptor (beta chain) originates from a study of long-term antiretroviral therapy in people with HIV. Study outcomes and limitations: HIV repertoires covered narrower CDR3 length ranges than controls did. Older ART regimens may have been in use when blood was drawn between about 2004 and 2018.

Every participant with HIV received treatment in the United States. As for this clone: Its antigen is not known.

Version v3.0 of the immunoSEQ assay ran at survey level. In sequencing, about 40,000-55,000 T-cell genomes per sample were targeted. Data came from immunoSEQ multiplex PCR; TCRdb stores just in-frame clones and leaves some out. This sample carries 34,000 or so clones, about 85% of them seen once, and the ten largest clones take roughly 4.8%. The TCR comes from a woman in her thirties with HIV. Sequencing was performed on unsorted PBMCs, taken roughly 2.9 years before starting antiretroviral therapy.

CDR3 DNA: TGTGCCAGCAGCCAAGAGAGCGGGGGGGCCAGTGAGCAGTTCTTC. The encoded protein is CASSQESGGASEQFF. The rearrangement uses TRBV4-2 and TRBJ2-1, with 10 bases fitting TRBD2. The V gene end was trimmed by 0 bases and the J gene end by 9 bases; junction bases not matched to a gene: 5. CDR1 is LGHNA, CDR2 YNFKEQ, per germline. CDR3 length: 15 residues.